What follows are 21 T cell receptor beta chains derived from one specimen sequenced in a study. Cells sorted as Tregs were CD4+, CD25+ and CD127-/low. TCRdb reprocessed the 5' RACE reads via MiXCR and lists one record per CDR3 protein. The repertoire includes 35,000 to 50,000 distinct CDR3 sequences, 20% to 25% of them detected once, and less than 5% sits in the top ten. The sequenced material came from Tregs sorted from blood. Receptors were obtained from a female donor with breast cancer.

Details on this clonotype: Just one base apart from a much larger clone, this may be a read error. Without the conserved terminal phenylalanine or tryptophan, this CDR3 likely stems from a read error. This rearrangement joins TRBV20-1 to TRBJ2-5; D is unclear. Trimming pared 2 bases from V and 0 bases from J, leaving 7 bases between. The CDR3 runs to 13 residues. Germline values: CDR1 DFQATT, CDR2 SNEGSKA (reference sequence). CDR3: CSARLGYQETQYL. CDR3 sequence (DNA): TGCAGTGCTAGACTGGGTTACCAAGAGACCCAGTACCTC.

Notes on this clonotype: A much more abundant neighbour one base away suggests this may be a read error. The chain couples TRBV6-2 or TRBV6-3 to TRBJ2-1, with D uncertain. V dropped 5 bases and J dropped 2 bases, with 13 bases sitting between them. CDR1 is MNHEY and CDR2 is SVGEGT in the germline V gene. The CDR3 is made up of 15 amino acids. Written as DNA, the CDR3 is TGTGCCAGCAGTGAAGCCAATGAGACCTACAATGAGCAGTTCTTC. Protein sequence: CASSEANETYNEQFF.

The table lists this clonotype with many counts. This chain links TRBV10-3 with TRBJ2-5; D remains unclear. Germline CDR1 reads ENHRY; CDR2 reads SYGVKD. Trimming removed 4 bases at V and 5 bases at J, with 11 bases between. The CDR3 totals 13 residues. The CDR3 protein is CAISGGPRETQYF. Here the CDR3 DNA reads TGTGCCATCAGTGGAGGACCGCGGGAGACCCAGTACTTC.

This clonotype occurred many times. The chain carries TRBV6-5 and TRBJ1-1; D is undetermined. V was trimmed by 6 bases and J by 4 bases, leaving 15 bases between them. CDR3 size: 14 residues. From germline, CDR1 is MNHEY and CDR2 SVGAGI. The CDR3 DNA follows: TGTGCCAGCAGACCAATGACGGCTGCCACTGAAGCTTTCTTT. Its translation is CASRPMTAATEAFF.

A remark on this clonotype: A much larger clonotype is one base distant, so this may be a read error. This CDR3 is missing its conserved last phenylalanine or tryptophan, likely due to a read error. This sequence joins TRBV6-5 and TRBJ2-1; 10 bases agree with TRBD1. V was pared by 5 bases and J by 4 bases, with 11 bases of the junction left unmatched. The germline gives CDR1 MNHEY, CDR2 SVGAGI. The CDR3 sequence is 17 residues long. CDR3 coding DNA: TGTGCCAGCAGTGCCTCCCAAGGACAGGGGGTTTACAATGAGCAGTTCCTC. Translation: CASSASQGQGVYNEQFL.

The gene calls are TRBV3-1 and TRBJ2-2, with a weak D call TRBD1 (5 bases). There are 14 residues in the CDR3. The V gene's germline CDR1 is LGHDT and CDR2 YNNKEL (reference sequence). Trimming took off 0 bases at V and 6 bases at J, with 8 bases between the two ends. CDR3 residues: CASSQEGQSGELFF. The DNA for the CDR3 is TGTGCCAGCAGCCAAGAGGGGCAGTCCGGGGAGCTGTTTTTT.

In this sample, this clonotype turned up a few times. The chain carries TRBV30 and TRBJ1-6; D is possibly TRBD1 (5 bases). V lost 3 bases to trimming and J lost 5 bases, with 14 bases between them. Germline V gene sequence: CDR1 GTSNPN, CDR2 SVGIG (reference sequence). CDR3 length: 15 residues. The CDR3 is CAWRDVPGHNSPLHF. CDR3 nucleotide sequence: TGTGCCTGGAGAGACGTCCCGGGACATAATTCACCCCTCCACTTT.

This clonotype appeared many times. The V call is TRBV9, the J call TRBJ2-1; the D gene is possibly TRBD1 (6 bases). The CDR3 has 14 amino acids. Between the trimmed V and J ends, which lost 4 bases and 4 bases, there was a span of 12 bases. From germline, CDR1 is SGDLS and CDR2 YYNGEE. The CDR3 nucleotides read TGTGCCAGCAGCCCGCAGGGGATGTACAATGAGCAGTTCTTC. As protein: CASSPQGMYNEQFF.

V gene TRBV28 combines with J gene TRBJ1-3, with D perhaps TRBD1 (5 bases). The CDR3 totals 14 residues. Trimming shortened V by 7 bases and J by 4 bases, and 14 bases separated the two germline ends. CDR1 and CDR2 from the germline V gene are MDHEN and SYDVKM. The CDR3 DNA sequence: TGTGCCAGCACCCCCGGGGGATCGGGAAACACCATATATTTT. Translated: CASTPGGSGNTIYF. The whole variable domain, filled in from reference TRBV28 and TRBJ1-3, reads DVKVTQSSRYLVKRTGEKVFLECVQDMDHENMFWYRQDPGLGLRLIYFSYDVKMKEKGDIPEGYSVSREKKERFSLILESASTNQTSMYLCASTPGGSGNTIYFGEGSWLTVV.

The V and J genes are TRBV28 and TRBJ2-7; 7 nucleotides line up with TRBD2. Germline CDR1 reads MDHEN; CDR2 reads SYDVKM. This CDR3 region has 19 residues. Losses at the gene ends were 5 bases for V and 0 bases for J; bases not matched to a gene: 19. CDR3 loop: CASSTRGRGVAPSSYEQYF. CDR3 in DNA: TGTGCCAGCAGTACAAGAGGCCGGGGGGTAGCGCCTAGCTCCTACGAGCAGTACTTC.

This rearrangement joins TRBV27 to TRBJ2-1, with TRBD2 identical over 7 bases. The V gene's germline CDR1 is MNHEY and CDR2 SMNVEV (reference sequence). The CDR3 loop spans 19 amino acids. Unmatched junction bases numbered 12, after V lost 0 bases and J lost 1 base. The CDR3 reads CASSLSRRYSGPSYNEQFF. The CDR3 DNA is TGTGCCAGCAGTTTATCGAGAAGATATAGCGGGCCATCCTACAATGAGCAGTTCTTC.

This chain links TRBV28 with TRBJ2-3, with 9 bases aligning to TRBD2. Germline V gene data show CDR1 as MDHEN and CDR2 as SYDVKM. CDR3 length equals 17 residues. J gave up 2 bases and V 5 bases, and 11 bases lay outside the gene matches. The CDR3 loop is CASSQNLAGTITDTQYF. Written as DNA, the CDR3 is TGTGCCAGCAGTCAGAATCTAGCGGGAACCATCACAGATACGCAGTATTTT.

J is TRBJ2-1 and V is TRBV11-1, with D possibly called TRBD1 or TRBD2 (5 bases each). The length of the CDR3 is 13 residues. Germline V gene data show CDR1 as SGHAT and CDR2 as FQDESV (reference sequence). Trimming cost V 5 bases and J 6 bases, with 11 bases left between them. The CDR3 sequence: CASSPGTTNEQFF. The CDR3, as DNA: TGTGCCAGCAGCCCCGGGACCACCAATGAGCAGTTCTTC.

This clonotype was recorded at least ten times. CDR3: CASRRDRYNEQFF. The CDR3 DNA is TGTGCCAGCAGGAGAGACCGGTACAATGAGCAGTTCTTC. The chain combines TRBV5-6 with TRBJ2-1; D gene uncertain. CDR1 and CDR2 (germline): SGHDT, YYEEEE. The CDR3 length is 13 residues. Deletions cut 5 bases from V and 4 bases from J, with 10 bases between.

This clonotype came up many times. CDR3 region: CSVVAGVGETQYF. The CDR3 nucleotides read TGCAGCGTTGTCGCAGGGGTGGGGGAGACCCAGTACTTC. The V gene is TRBV29-1, the J gene TRBJ2-5, with D possibly matching TRBD1 (6 bases). Germline V gene sequence: CDR1 SQVTM, CDR2 ANQGSEA. Trimming stripped 4 bases from V and 5 bases from J, with 14 bases between. CDR3 length: 13 residues.

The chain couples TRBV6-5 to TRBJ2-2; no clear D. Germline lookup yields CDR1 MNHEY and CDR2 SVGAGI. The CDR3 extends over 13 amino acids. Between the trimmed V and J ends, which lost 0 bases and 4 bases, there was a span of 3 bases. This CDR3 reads CASSYSPTGELFF. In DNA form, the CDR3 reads TGTGCCAGCAGTTACTCCCCCACCGGGGAGCTGTTTTTT.

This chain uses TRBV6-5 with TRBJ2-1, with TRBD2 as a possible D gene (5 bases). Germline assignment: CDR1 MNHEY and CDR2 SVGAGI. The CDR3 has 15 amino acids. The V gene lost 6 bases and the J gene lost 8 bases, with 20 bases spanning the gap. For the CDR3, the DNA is TGTGCCAGCAGGGCTGTCCCCGAGTGGGGAGATGAGCAGTTCTTC. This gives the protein CASRAVPEWGDEQFF.

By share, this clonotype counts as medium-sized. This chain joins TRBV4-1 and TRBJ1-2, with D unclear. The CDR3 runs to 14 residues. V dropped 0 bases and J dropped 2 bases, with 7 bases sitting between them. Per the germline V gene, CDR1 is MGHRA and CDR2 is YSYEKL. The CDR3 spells CASSQEPTNYGYTF. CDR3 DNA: TGCGCCAGCAGCCAAGAGCCTACGAACTATGGCTACACCTTC.

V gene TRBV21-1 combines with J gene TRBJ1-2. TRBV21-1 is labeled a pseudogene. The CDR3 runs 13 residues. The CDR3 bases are TGTGCCAGCAGCCAGGACCGTGGTTGCGACTACACCTTC. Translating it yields CASSQDRGCDYTF.

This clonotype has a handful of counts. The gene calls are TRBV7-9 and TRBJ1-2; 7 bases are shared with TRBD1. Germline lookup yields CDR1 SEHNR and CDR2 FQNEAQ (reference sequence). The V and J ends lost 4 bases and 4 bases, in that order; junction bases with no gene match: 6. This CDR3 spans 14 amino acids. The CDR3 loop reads CASSSRQGFYGYTF. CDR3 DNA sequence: TGTGCCAGCAGCTCCAGACAGGGCTTCTATGGCTACACCTTC.

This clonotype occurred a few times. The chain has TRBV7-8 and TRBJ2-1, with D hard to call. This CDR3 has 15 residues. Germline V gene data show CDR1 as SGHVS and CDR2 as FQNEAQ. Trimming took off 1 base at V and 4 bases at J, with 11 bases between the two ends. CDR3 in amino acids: CASSLVDSRYNEQFF. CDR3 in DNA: TGTGCCAGCAGCTTAGTCGACTCTCGATACAATGAGCAGTTCTTC.